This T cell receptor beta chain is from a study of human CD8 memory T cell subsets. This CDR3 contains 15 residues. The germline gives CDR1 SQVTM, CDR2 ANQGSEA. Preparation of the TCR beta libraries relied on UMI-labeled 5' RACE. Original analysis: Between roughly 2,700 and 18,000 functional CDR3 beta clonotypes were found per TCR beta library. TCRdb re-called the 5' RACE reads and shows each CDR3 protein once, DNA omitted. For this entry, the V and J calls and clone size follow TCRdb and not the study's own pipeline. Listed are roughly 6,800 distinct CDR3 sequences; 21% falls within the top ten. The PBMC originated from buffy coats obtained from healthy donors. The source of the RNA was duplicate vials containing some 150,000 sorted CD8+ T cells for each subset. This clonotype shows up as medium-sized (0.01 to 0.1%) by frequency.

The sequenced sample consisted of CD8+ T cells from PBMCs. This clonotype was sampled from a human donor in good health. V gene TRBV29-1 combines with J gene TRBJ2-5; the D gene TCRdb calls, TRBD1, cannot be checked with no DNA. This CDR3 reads CSVEDLGQTTETQYF.